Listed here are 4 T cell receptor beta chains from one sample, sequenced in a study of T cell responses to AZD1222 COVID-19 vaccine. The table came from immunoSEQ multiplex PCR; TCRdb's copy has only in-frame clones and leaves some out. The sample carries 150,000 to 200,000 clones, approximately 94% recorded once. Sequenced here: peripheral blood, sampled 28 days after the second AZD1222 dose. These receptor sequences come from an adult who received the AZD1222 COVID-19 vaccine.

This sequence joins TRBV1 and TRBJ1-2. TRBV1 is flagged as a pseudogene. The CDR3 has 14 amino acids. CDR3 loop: CTSSQARTLYGYTF. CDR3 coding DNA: TGCACCAGCAGCCAAGCCCGGACCCTCTATGGCTACACCTTC.

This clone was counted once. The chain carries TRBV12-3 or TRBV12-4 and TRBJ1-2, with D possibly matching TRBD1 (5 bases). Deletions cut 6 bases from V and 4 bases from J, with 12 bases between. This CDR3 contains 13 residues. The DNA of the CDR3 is TGTGCCAGCAGCCCGACAGCGTTCTATGGCTACACCTTC. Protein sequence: CASSPTAFYGYTF.

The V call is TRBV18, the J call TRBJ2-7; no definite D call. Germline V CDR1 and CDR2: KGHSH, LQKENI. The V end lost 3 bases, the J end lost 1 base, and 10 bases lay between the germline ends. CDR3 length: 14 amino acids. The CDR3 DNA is TGTGCCAGCTCACCCGTAGAAGGGTCCTACGAGCAGTACTTC. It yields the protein CASSPVEGSYEQYF.

The CDR3 spells CASSQYRGVQPQHF. DNA for the CDR3: TGTGCCAGCAGCCAATACAGGGGAGTTCAGCCCCAGCATTTT. The rearrangement links TRBV3-1 (or the pseudogene TRBV3-2) to TRBJ1-5; 7 bases are a match to TRBD1. The V segment lost 2 bases and the J segment 6 bases; nucleotides outside the gene matches: 4. Per the germline V gene, CDR1 is LGHDT and CDR2 is YNNKEL (reference sequence). The CDR3 is made up of 14 amino acids.